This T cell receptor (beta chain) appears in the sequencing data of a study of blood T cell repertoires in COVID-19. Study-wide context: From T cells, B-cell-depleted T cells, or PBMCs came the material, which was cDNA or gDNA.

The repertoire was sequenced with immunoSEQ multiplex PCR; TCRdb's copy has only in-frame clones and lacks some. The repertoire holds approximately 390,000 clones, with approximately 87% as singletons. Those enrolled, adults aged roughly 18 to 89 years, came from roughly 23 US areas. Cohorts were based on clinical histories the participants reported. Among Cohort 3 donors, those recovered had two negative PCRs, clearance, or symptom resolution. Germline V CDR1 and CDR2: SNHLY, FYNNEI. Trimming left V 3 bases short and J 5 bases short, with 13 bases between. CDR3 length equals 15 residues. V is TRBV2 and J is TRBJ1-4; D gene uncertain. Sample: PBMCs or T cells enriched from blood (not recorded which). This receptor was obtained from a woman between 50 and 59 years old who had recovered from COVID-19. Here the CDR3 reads CASSEWGVGNEKLFF. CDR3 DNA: TGTGCCAGCAGTGAGTGGGGAGTAGGGAATGAAAAACTGTTTTTT.